The 23 T cell receptor beta chains in this list originate from one sample, sequenced in a study of early T cells in non-severe SARS-CoV-2 infection. TCRdb re-analysed the 5' RACE reads in MiXCR, keeping a single row per CDR3 protein. The top ten clones hold around 2.8% of a sample with 43,000 or so distinct CDR3 sequences, 3% to 4% of them seen once. The material sequenced was whole blood. The receptor set was obtained from an adult who was a healthcare worker with PCR-confirmed SARS-CoV-2 infection or an uninfected control (not recorded which).

The gene calls are TRBV4-1 and TRBJ1-5, with D possibly being TRBD1 (6 bases). The V end was cut by 0 bases, the J end by 6 bases, with 12 bases between. This CDR3 comprises 15 residues. Germline V lookup: CDR1 MGHRA, CDR2 YSYEKL. The CDR3 bases are TGCGCCAGCAGCCAAGAACCGGGGGCAGCTCAGCCCCAGCATTTT. As protein: CASSQEPGAAQPQHF.

This clonotype was counted at least ten times. The chain joins TRBV20-1 to TRBJ1-1, with D possibly being TRBD1 (6 bases). CDR1 and CDR2 (germline): DFQATT, SNEGSKA (reference sequence). The ends were cut back, 0 bases at V and 3 bases at J, with 17 bases in the middle. The CDR3 contains 16 residues. The CDR3 loop is CSARDQDRTPHTEAFF. The CDR3 coding sequence is TGCAGTGCTAGAGATCAAGACAGGACCCCACACACTGAAGCTTTCTTT.

Turning to this clonotype: It may be a read error: a sequence one base away is much more abundant. V and J are TRBV3-1 and TRBJ2-1; D unresolved. The germline V gene has CDR1 LGHDT and CDR2 YNNKEL (reference sequence). The CDR3 runs to 12 residues. CDR3 sequence (DNA): TGTGCCACCAGCCAAGATCTACGGCGTCAATTCTTC. Encoded protein: CATSQDLRRQFF.

V is TRBV18 and J is TRBJ2-5; unclear D gene. Germline V lookup: CDR1 KGHSH, CDR2 LQKENI. The V gene lost 3 bases and the J gene lost 1 base, with 9 bases spanning the gap. This CDR3 has 14 amino acids. Written as DNA, the CDR3 is TGTGCCAGCTCACCCACCCACAGCCAAGAGACCCAGTACTTC. Amino acids: CASSPTHSQETQYF.

This clonotype has a count of ten or more. The chain links TRBV29-1 to TRBJ2-1; tentatively, D is TRBD2 (5 bases). Germline loops: CDR1 SQVTM, CDR2 ANQGSEA. V dropped 4 bases and J dropped 3 bases, with 16 bases sitting between them. This CDR3 region has 15 residues. CDR3 amino acids: CSVAVGSSDYNEQFF. The CDR3 DNA follows: TGCAGCGTTGCCGTTGGGAGTAGCGACTACAATGAGCAGTTCTTC.

A note on this clonotype: The junction departs from the called germline gene at one end, perhaps through a read error. This sequence joins TRBV28 and TRBJ2-5; D may correspond to TRBD1 or TRBD2 (6 bases each). Germline assignment: CDR1 MDHEN and CDR2 SYDVKM. CDR3 size: 18 residues. CDR3 region: CASSLWLSDGGSQETQYF. The CDR3 DNA follows: TGTGCCAGCAGTCTATGGCTCTCGGACGGGGGCTCCCAAGAGACCCAGTACTTC.

This clonotype was seen repeatedly, ten times or more. The gene calls are TRBV7-8 and TRBJ2-1; tentatively, D is TRBD2 (6 bases). This CDR3 contains 15 residues. V lost 7 bases and J lost 6, with 19 bases in between. Germline loops: CDR1 SGHVS, CDR2 FQNEAQ. CDR3 bases: TGTGCCAGCACGCTAGGGACTCTCGTTTCCAATGAGCAGTTCTTC. Its translation is CASTLGTLVSNEQFF.

This clonotype was seen many times. The V call is TRBV4-2, the J call TRBJ2-2; D unclear. CDR1 LGHNA and CDR2 YNFKEQ come from the germline V gene. Trimming shortened V by 1 base and J by 7 bases, and 13 bases separated the two germline ends. The CDR3 has 15 amino acids. CDR3: CASSQASGFGGELFF. DNA for the CDR3: TGTGCCAGCAGCCAAGCTTCCGGGTTTGGCGGGGAGCTGTTTTTT.

This clonotype was detected many times. The V and J genes are TRBV2 and TRBJ2-1; 7 bases line up with TRBD2. CDR1 and CDR2 (germline): SNHLY, FYNNEI. V trimming: 3 bases; J trimming: 2 bases; junction bases outside the gene matches: 4. The CDR3 extends over 15 amino acids. DNA for the CDR3: TGTGCCAGCAGTGATCTAGCGGCCCCCTACAATGAGCAGTTCTTC. Residues: CASSDLAAPYNEQFF.

This clonotype has a count of ten or more. The V call is TRBV4-1, the J call TRBJ2-7; 12 bases match TRBD1. The CDR3 extends over 16 amino acids. Unmatched junction bases numbered 8, after V lost 1 base and J lost 7 bases. Germline values: CDR1 MGHRA, CDR2 YSYEKL. CDR3 sequence (DNA): TGCGCCAGCAGCCAAGTCGGGACAGGGGGCTCAGGGGAGCAGTACTTC. It is translated as CASSQVGTGGSGEQYF.

The chain is built from TRBV10-3 and TRBJ2-3; D might be TRBD1 (5 bases). The CDR3 contains 13 residues. The ends were cut back, 6 bases at V and 4 bases at J, with 11 bases in the middle. Per germline, CDR1 ENHRY and CDR2 SYGVKD. The CDR3 here is CAISFQGADTQYF. CDR3 bases: TGTGCCATCAGCTTCCAGGGCGCAGATACGCAGTATTTT.

This clonotype was observed at least ten times. The chain joins TRBV11-3 to TRBJ2-5; no definite D call. Germline V gives CDR1 SGHNT, CDR2 YENEEA. The CDR3 consists of 11 residues. Trimming left V 6 bases short and J 11 bases short, with 13 bases between. CDR3 protein: CASRASGLQYF. The DNA for the CDR3 is TGTGCCAGCAGGGCCTCCGGGTTACAGTACTTC.

This clonotype was seen at least ten times. The chain combines TRBV7-9 with TRBJ2-1; D not certain. The CDR3 runs to 16 residues. V was shortened by 5 bases and J by 1 base, with 15 bases between the two germline ends. Germline lookup yields CDR1 SEHNR and CDR2 FQNEAQ (reference sequence). In DNA form, the CDR3 reads TGTGCCAGCAGCGCCCAGAGTACAGTTTCCTACAATGAGCAGTTCTTC. The encoded protein is CASSAQSTVSYNEQFF.

This clonotype was found many times. V is TRBV7-3 and J is TRBJ2-5, with TRBD2 as a possible D gene (6 bases). Trimming shortened V by 0 bases and J by 5 bases, and 16 bases separated the two germline ends. Germline CDR1 and CDR2: SGHTA and FQGTGA. The CDR3 sequence is 16 residues long. The DNA of the CDR3 is TGTGCCAGCAGCTTAACGGGGGGAGGCCACCGGGAGACCCAGTACTTC. Encoded protein: CASSLTGGGHRETQYF.

This clonotype was detected many times. The rearrangement joins TRBV5-4 to TRBJ2-1, with D unresolved. This CDR3 contains 16 residues. Germline V gene lookup returns CDR1 SGHNT and CDR2 YYREEE (reference sequence). The ends were cut back, 4 bases at V and 5 bases at J, with 19 bases in the middle. In nucleotides, the CDR3 is TGTGCCAGCAGCCCTCCGGGCGCTGCCCAGCACAATGAGCAGTTCTTC. It translates to CASSPPGAAQHNEQFF. Using reference TRBV5-4 and TRBJ2-1 for the parts outside the CDR3, the full variable domain is ETGVTQSPTHLIKTRGQQVTLRCSSQSGHNTVSWYQQALGQGPQFIFQYYREEENGRGNFPPRFSGLQFPNYSSELNVNALELDDSALYLCASSPPGAAQHNEQFFGPGTRLTVL.

This clonotype was counted ten times or more. The CDR3 is CATSDQPTSGSMLFF. CDR3 bases: TGTGCCACCAGTGATCAACCGACTAGCGGGAGTATGCTGTTCTTC. The chain uses TRBV24-1 and TRBJ2-1; 12 nucleotides align to TRBD2. Germline lookup yields CDR1 KGHDR and CDR2 SFDVKD. The CDR3 extends over 15 amino acids. V lost 3 bases, J lost 15 bases, and 11 bases stayed unmatched.

This clonotype showed up many times. At one of its ends the junction is not consistent with the germline gene, which may arise from a read error. The V call is TRBV12-3 or TRBV12-4, the J call TRBJ2-7; TRBD2 aligns across 9 bases. The CDR3 consists of 12 residues. This CDR3 is CASGQSGRSDRF. The CDR3 DNA reads TGTGCCAGCGGACAGAGCGGGAGGTCTGATCGGTTC.

This clonotype has a count of ten or more. This rearrangement joins TRBV30 to TRBJ1-4, with a tentative D call TRBD1 (6 bases). From germline, CDR1 is GTSNPN and CDR2 SVGIG (reference sequence). This CDR3 comprises 14 residues. V was clipped by 2 bases and J by 5 bases, with 12 bases between them. The CDR3 is CAWSPDSVNEKLFF. In DNA form, the CDR3 reads TGTGCCTGGAGTCCGGACAGCGTGAATGAAAAACTGTTTTTT.

This clonotype has a count of ten or more. The chain combines TRBV7-9 with TRBJ1-2; D gene unclear. Germline loops: CDR1 SEHNR, CDR2 FQNEAQ (reference sequence). The CDR3 loop spans 14 amino acids. The V gene lost 2 bases and the J gene lost 4 bases, with 11 bases spanning the gap. CDR3 coding DNA: TGTGCCAGCAGCTTAACTACGGACCTCTATGGCTACACCTTC. Encoded protein: CASSLTTDLYGYTF.

This clonotype was recorded many times. The chain couples TRBV7-3 to TRBJ2-3; D not certain. Trimming cost V 2 bases and J 0 bases, with 9 bases left between them. CDR1 and CDR2 (germline): SGHTA, FQGTGA. The CDR3 length is 15 residues. This chain's CDR3 is CASSLSRLSTDTQYF. The CDR3 DNA follows: TGTGCCAGCAGCTTATCCAGACTTAGCACAGATACGCAGTATTTT.

There are many counts of this clonotype. V and J are TRBV5-4 and TRBJ1-2; D is unclear. Deletions cut 4 bases from V and 4 bases from J, with 14 bases between. Germline lookup yields CDR1 SGHNT and CDR2 YYREEE (reference sequence). CDR3 size: 14 residues. Written as DNA, the CDR3 is TGTGCCAGCAGCGTGGACGGCGGGGTCTATGGCTACACCTTC. Translating it yields CASSVDGGVYGYTF.

This chain joins TRBV13 and TRBJ2-4; D is possibly TRBD2 (6 bases). V dropped 5 bases and J dropped 7 bases, with 18 bases sitting between them. Germline V gene data show CDR1 as PRHDT and CDR2 as FYEKMQ (reference sequence). CDR3 size: 15 residues. The CDR3 DNA reads as TGTGCCAGCAGCCCCCGGCGGACTGCGGGGAACATTCAGTACTTC. It yields the protein CASSPRRTAGNIQYF. Full variable domain (outside the CDR3, taken from reference TRBV13 and TRBJ2-4): AAGVIQSPRHLIKEKRETATLKCYPIPRHDTVYWYQQGPGQDPQFLISFYEKMQSDKGSIPDRFSAQQFSDYHSELNMSSLELGDSALYFCASSPRRTAGNIQYFGAGTRLSVL.

This clonotype was picked up many times. V gene TRBV5-6 combines with J gene TRBJ2-1; 9 nucleotides agree with TRBD2. CDR1 is SGHDT and CDR2 is YYEEEE in the germline V gene. The V and J ends lost 0 bases and 6 bases, in that order; junction bases with no gene match: 1. The CDR3 consists of 14 residues. The CDR3 DNA is TGTGCCAGCAGCTTGGAGCGGGGGGCCAATGAGCAGTTCTTC. This gives the protein CASSLERGANEQFF.